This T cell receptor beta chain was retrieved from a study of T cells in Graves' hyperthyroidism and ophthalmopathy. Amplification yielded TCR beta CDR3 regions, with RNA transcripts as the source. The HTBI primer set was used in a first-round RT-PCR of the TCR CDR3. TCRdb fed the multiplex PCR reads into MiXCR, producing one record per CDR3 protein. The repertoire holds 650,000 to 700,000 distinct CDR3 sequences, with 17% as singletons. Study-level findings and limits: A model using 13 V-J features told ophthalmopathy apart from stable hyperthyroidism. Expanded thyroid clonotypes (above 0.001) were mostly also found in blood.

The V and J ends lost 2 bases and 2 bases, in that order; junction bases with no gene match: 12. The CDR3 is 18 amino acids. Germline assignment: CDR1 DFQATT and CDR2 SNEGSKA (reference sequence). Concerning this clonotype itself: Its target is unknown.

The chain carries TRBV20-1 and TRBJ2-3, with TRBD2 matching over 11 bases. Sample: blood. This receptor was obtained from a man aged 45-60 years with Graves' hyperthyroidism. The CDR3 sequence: CSARLAGGKAGNTDTQYF. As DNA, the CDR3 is TGCAGTGCTAGACTAGCGGGAGGCAAGGCGGGAAACACAGATACGCAGTATTTT.